A single sample gave rise to the 32 T cell receptor beta chains below, sequenced in a study of T-cell reconstitution after alpha-beta-depleted transplantation in children. TCRbeta library construction was performed incorporating unique molecular identifiers. Each CDR3 protein gets one entry after TCRdb re-called the PCR reads with MiXCR. Here the sample spans 500,000 or so distinct CDR3 sequences, about 10% being singletons. The specimen comprised PBMCs, mostly from graft donor cells, sampled 180 days after TCRalphabeta/CD19-depleted stem cell transplant. These receptors were collected from a female patient aged 2 to 10 who had a stem cell transplant for aplastic anemia, so the T cells may come from the graft donor.

This chain links TRBV7-9 with TRBJ1-2, with TRBD1 matching over 9 bases. Germline V gives CDR1 SEHNR, CDR2 FQNEAQ (reference sequence). Losses at the gene ends were 2 bases for V and 5 bases for J; bases not matched to a gene: 3. The CDR3 runs 14 residues. The CDR3 sequence: CASSLRTGEYGYTF. The DNA of the CDR3 is TGTGCCAGCAGCTTACGGACAGGGGAATATGGCTACACCTTC.

This rearrangement joins TRBV29-1 to TRBJ2-5; D gene ambiguous. V was cut by 4 bases and J by 0 bases, with 15 bases left in between. This CDR3 spans 15 amino acids. Germline CDR1 is SQVTM and CDR2 is ANQGSEA. The CDR3 DNA sequence: TGCAGCGTTGGGACCGCCTATACGTACCAAGAGACCCAGTACTTC. This encodes CSVGTAYTYQETQYF.

CDR3 nucleotide sequence: TGTGCCAGCAGCTCCCGGGCCGCGGAAGGGGACACTGAAGCTTTCTTT. Amino acids: CASSSRAAEGDTEAFF. The gene calls are TRBV7-9 and TRBJ1-1; a possible D gene is TRBD1 (5 bases). The CDR3 runs 16 residues. Trimming cost V 4 bases and J 3 bases, with 18 bases left between them. Germline V CDR1 and CDR2: SEHNR, FQNEAQ (reference sequence). Complete variable domain (other parts from reference TRBV7-9 and TRBJ1-1): DTGVSQNPRHKITKRGQNVTFRCDPISEHNRLYWYRQTLGQGPEFLTYFQNEAQLEKSRLLSDRFSAERPKGSFSTLEIQRTEQGDSAMYLCASSSRAAEGDTEAFFGQGTRLTVV.

This clonotype was seen a few times. V usage is TRBV6-5 and J usage is TRBJ1-5, with D maybe TRBD1 (5 bases). V dropped 8 bases and J dropped 7 bases, with 18 bases sitting between them. In germline, CDR1 is MNHEY, CDR2 SVGAGI. CDR3 length: 14 residues. CDR3 region: CASGILGGRQPQHF. CDR3 coding DNA: TGTGCCAGCGGGATACTCGGGGGACGCCAGCCCCAGCATTTT.

This clonotype was picked up a small number of times. The rearrangement uses TRBV7-9 and TRBJ2-5, with D perhaps matching TRBD2 (6 bases). Trimming removed 5 bases at V and 1 base at J, with 11 bases between. The CDR3 is made up of 14 amino acids. Germline-derived CDR1 and CDR2 are SEHNR and FQNEAQ (reference sequence). The CDR3 nucleotides are TGTGCCAGCAGCACTGGCGGGATCCAAGAGACCCAGTACTTC. Protein: CASSTGGIQETQYF.

The chain uses TRBV18 and TRBJ1-6; 11 positions match TRBD1. V lost 3 bases and J lost 7; bases outside the gene matches: 5. The germline gives CDR1 KGHSH, CDR2 LQKENI. The CDR3 spans 16 residues. This CDR3 is CASSPRGTGGNSPLHF. The CDR3 nucleotides read TGTGCCAGCTCACCCCGGGGGACAGGGGGGAATTCACCCCTCCACTTT.

On this clonotype itself: The junction differs from germline at one of its ends, possibly a read error. This chain links TRBV5-1 with TRBJ2-2; TRBD1 is a possible D gene (6 bases). This CDR3 has 15 residues. Germline assignment: CDR1 SGHRS and CDR2 YFSETQ. The CDR3 DNA sequence: TGCGCCAGCAGCTTGGCGCAGGGGAACGCCGGGGAGCTGTTTTTT. Its translation: CASSLAQGNAGELFF. Using reference TRBV5-1 and TRBJ2-2 for the parts outside the CDR3, the full variable domain is KAGVTQTPRYLIKTRGQQVTLSCSPISGHRSVSWYQQTPGQGLQFLFEYFSETQRNKGNFPGRFSGRQFSNSRSEMNVSTLELGDSALYLCASSLAQGNAGELFFGEGSRLTVL.

The chain is built from TRBV3-1 and TRBJ2-1; perhaps TRBD2 as D (5 bases). The ends were cut back, 5 bases at V and 8 bases at J, with 25 bases in the middle. This CDR3 has 17 amino acids. Germline V gene sequence: CDR1 LGHDT, CDR2 YNNKEL (reference sequence). The CDR3 sequence: CASSKHWSGRKSDEQFF. CDR3 nucleotide sequence: TGTGCCAGCAGCAAGCATTGGAGCGGCAGAAAGTCCGATGAGCAGTTCTTC.

This chain connects TRBV4-2 to TRBJ2-7; 9 bases align to TRBD2. The CDR3 totals 16 residues. CDR1 and CDR2 from the germline V gene are LGHNA and YNFKEQ. V was clipped by 0 bases and J by 6 bases; unmatched bases: 9. The CDR3 DNA sequence: TGTGCCAGCAGCCAAGATTTCGCGGGAGGGCCGGGCGAGCAGTACTTC. Translation gives CASSQDFAGGPGEQYF.

This clonotype was seen only once. The genes are TRBV7-3 and TRBJ2-2; D gene uncertain. Trimming shortened V by 5 bases and J by 2 bases, and 9 bases separated the two germline ends. CDR3 length: 14 residues. The germline gives CDR1 SGHTA, CDR2 FQGTGA. The CDR3 reads CASSALRNTGELFF. The CDR3, as DNA: TGTGCCAGCAGCGCCCTAAGAAACACCGGGGAGCTGTTTTTT.

The rearrangement links TRBV12-3 or TRBV12-4 to TRBJ2-7; 9 bases line up with TRBD2. V trimming: 4 bases; J trimming: 1 base; junction bases outside the gene matches: 5. The CDR3 runs to 15 residues. The CDR3 DNA follows: TGTGCCAGCAGTTCAGTAGCGGGAGCTTCCTACGAGCAGTACTTC. Translated: CASSSVAGASYEQYF.

V gene TRBV29-1 combines with J gene TRBJ1-2; no clear D. This CDR3 comprises 10 residues. Per germline, CDR1 SQVTM and CDR2 ANQGSEA. Between the trimmed V and J ends, which lost 3 bases and 5 bases, there was a span of 4 bases. The CDR3 DNA follows: TGCAGCGTTGATCGTTATGGCTACACCTTC. It codes for CSVDRYGYTF.

This clonotype appeared many times. For the CDR3, the DNA is TGCAGCGTACTCCTTCCAGTTCCGAACACCGGGGAGCTGTTTTTT. It translates to CSVLLPVPNTGELFF. This chain links TRBV29-1 with TRBJ2-2; D not certain. Germline CDR1 and CDR2: SQVTM and ANQGSEA. The CDR3 has 15 amino acids. V was pared by 6 bases and J by 0 bases, with 14 bases between.

The sample holds many counts of this clonotype. The chain carries TRBV12-3 or TRBV12-4 and TRBJ1-1, with 8 bases aligning to TRBD1. The CDR3 loop spans 13 amino acids. Trimming removed 7 bases from V and 8 bases from J; junction bases left unmatched: 9. CDR3 coding DNA: TGTGCCAGCAATCCTGGACAGGGCAGAGAAGCTTTCTTT. Translated, it gives CASNPGQGREAFF.

J is TRBJ1-2 and V is TRBV12-5, with 9 bases lining up with TRBD1. With V trimmed by 4 bases and J by 4 bases, 7 bases remained unmatched. Germline CDR1 is LGHNT and CDR2 is FRNRAP. This CDR3 contains 15 residues. CDR3 in amino acids: CASGSPGQGFYGYTF. DNA of the CDR3: TGTGCTAGTGGTTCCCCCGGACAGGGGTTCTATGGCTACACCTTC.

J is TRBJ1-2 and V is TRBV20-1; D is unclear. The V gene lost 0 bases and the J gene lost 5 bases, with 16 bases spanning the gap. The CDR3 spans 15 residues. Germline V gene data show CDR1 as DFQATT and CDR2 as SNEGSKA (reference sequence). The chain's CDR3 is CSARDREGLGYGYTF. The CDR3 DNA is TGCAGTGCTAGAGATCGGGAAGGCCTTGGTTATGGCTACACCTTC.

This clonotype was detected ten times or more. The V call is TRBV29-1, the J call TRBJ2-2, with TRBD2 as a possible D gene (7 bases). This CDR3 has 15 residues. The V end was cut by 6 bases, the J end by 1 base, with 15 bases between. Germline V CDR1 and CDR2: SQVTM, ANQGSEA. CDR3 nucleotides: TGCAGCGTCCCAAAAGGGGGGGGGAACACCGGGGAGCTGTTTTTT. The encoded protein is CSVPKGGGNTGELFF.

This sequence joins TRBV15 and TRBJ2-7; unclear D gene. Germline assignment: CDR1 LNHNV and CDR2 YYDKDF (reference sequence). Trimming took off 1 base at V and 0 bases at J, with 7 bases between the two ends. CDR3 size: 14 residues. DNA of the CDR3: TGTGCCACCAGCAGAGGAAAACACTCCTACGAGCAGTACTTC. Amino acid sequence: CATSRGKHSYEQYF.

The table lists this clonotype with many counts. J is TRBJ2-3 and V is TRBV27; TRBD2 agrees at 11 bases. J lost 5 bases, V lost 0 bases, and 10 bases had no gene match. CDR3 size: 18 residues. Germline V lookup: CDR1 MNHEY, CDR2 SMNVEV (reference sequence). CDR3: CASSLSPTSGRRVDTQYF. The CDR3 coding sequence is TGTGCCAGCAGTTTATCACCAACTAGCGGGAGACGTGTAGATACGCAGTATTTT.

J is TRBJ2-5 and V is TRBV6-1, with 9 nucleotides matching TRBD1. J gave up 5 bases and V 6 bases, and 4 bases lay outside the gene matches. The CDR3 is made up of 13 amino acids. From germline, CDR1 is MNHNS and CDR2 SASEGT. The CDR3, as DNA: TGTGCCAGCAGCCGACAGGGGGTTGAGACCCAGTACTTC. The encoded protein is CASSRQGVETQYF.

V gene TRBV11-2 combines with J gene TRBJ1-4, with a weak D call TRBD1 (5 bases). Germline-derived CDR1 and CDR2 are SGHAT and FQNNGV. V lost 4 bases to trimming and J lost 11 bases, with 17 bases between them. CDR3 length: 14 amino acids. The CDR3 region is CASSSLRQRQKLFF. In DNA, the CDR3 is TGTGCCAGCAGCTCTCTGCGGCAGAGACAGAAACTGTTTTTT.

Only a few counts were recorded for this clonotype. The chain carries TRBV7-9 and TRBJ2-1; no firm D call. Trimming took off 2 bases at V and 9 bases at J, with 20 bases between the two ends. Germline V gene lookup returns CDR1 SEHNR and CDR2 FQNEAQ (reference sequence). The CDR3 length is 16 residues. The CDR3, as DNA: TGTGCCAGCAGCTTATTCTCGAGCCCAGGCCCGGGTGAGCAGTTCTTC. Encoded protein: CASSLFSSPGPGEQFF. Together with reference TRBV7-9 and TRBJ2-1, the CDR3 gives the full variable domain: DTGVSQNPRHKITKRGQNVTFRCDPISEHNRLYWYRQTLGQGPEFLTYFQNEAQLEKSRLLSDRFSAERPKGSFSTLEIQRTEQGDSAMYLCASSLFSSPGPGEQFFGPGTRLTVL.

The chain employs TRBV28 and TRBJ1-1, with D perhaps TRBD1 (5 bases). The CDR3 is made up of 14 amino acids. CDR1 and CDR2 from the germline V gene are MDHEN and SYDVKM. The germline V and J ends were trimmed by 5 bases and 1 base, with 11 bases remaining between them. Here the CDR3 reads CASSPGRPNTEAFF. The CDR3 DNA is TGTGCCAGCAGTCCGGGACGGCCGAACACTGAAGCTTTCTTT. Full variable domain (rest looked up from reference TRBV28 and TRBJ1-1): DVKVTQSSRYLVKRTGEKVFLECVQDMDHENMFWYRQDPGLGLRLIYFSYDVKMKEKGDIPEGYSVSREKKERFSLILESASTNQTSMYLCASSPGRPNTEAFFGQGTRLTVV.

Only a few counts were recorded for this clonotype. This sequence joins TRBV30 and TRBJ2-7; no firm D call. With 3 bases removed from V and 0 bases from J, the gap between germline ends came to 12 bases. Germline-derived CDR1 and CDR2 are GTSNPN and SVGIG (reference sequence). CDR3 size: 14 residues. The CDR3 sequence is CAWSPPTSSYEQYF. As DNA, the CDR3 is TGTGCCTGGAGCCCGCCCACAAGCTCCTACGAGCAGTACTTC.

J is TRBJ1-2 and V is TRBV4-1, with 8 bases that match TRBD1. V dropped 1 base and J dropped 4; count of bases not matched to a gene: 5. The CDR3 length is 15 residues. Germline CDR1 reads MGHRA; CDR2 reads YSYEKL. CDR3 sequence (DNA): TGCGCCAGCAGCCAAGGGACAGGGCCTGCCTATGGCTACACCTTC. Translated: CASSQGTGPAYGYTF.

The sample holds a few counts of this clonotype. The chain is built from TRBV12-3 or TRBV12-4 and TRBJ1-5; D call uncertain. This CDR3 is 13 amino acids long. Trimming removed 5 bases from V and 5 bases from J, with 10 bases in between. The CDR3 here is CASSRRADQPQHF. CDR3 sequence (DNA): TGTGCCAGCAGTCGGCGGGCAGATCAGCCCCAGCATTTT.

The sample holds a few counts of this clonotype. The rearrangement joins TRBV7-9 to TRBJ1-1; D is unclear. The CDR3 totals 14 residues. The V gene's germline CDR1 is SEHNR and CDR2 FQNEAQ (reference sequence). The germline V and J ends were trimmed by 2 bases and 0 bases, with 7 bases remaining between them. The CDR3 DNA sequence: TGTGCCAGCAGCTTAAATCCCATGAACACTGAAGCTTTCTTT. Its protein product is CASSLNPMNTEAFF.

This CDR3 is CASSYRDTRREQFF. CDR3 nucleotides: TGTGCCAGCAGCTACCGGGACACAAGAAGGGAGCAGTTCTTC. The V and J genes are TRBV9 and TRBJ2-1, with D possibly matching TRBD1 (6 bases). The germline V gene has CDR1 SGDLS and CDR2 YYNGEE. The ends were cut back, 4 bases at V and 10 bases at J, with 18 bases in the middle. The CDR3 totals 14 residues.

The chain uses TRBV12-3 or TRBV12-4 and TRBJ2-5; TRBD2 agrees at 8 bases. The CDR3 runs to 13 residues. V gave up 6 bases and J gave up 2 bases; unmatched junction bases: 2. The CDR3 sequence: CASRIAGQETQYF. The CDR3 DNA sequence: TGTGCCAGCAGAATAGCGGGACAAGAGACCCAGTACTTC.

This clonotype was seen only a few times. This chain connects TRBV7-8 to TRBJ1-1; 7 nucleotides align to TRBD1. This CDR3 has 12 residues. Germline CDR1 and CDR2: SGHVS and FQNEAQ. V lost 5 bases, J lost 9 bases, and 6 bases stayed unmatched. In DNA, the CDR3 is TGTGCCAGCAGCCCGGGGACAGCCAAAGCTTTCTTT. Translating it yields CASSPGTAKAFF.

At least ten counts were recorded for this clonotype. This sequence joins TRBV5-1 and TRBJ2-1; no definite D call. With 4 bases removed from V and 7 bases from J, the gap between germline ends came to 12 bases. There are 13 residues in the CDR3. Germline V CDR1 and CDR2: SGHRS, YFSETQ. CDR3 region: CASSTWGTNEQFF. The CDR3 coding sequence is TGCGCCAGCAGCACGTGGGGTACTAATGAGCAGTTCTTC. The full variable domain, rest sourced from reference TRBV5-1 and TRBJ2-1, is KAGVTQTPRYLIKTRGQQVTLSCSPISGHRSVSWYQQTPGQGLQFLFEYFSETQRNKGNFPGRFSGRQFSNSRSEMNVSTLELGDSALYLCASSTWGTNEQFFGPGTRLTVL.

This clonotype was detected a few times. The chain is built from TRBV24-1 and TRBJ2-3; a weak D match, TRBD1 (5 bases). Germline V CDR1 and CDR2: KGHDR, SFDVKD. The V end lost 4 bases, the J end lost 5 bases, and 9 bases lay between the germline ends. The CDR3 spans 13 residues. CDR3 in DNA: TGTGCCACCAGTGAGCTGACAGTAGATACGCAGTATTTT. It codes for CATSELTVDTQYF.